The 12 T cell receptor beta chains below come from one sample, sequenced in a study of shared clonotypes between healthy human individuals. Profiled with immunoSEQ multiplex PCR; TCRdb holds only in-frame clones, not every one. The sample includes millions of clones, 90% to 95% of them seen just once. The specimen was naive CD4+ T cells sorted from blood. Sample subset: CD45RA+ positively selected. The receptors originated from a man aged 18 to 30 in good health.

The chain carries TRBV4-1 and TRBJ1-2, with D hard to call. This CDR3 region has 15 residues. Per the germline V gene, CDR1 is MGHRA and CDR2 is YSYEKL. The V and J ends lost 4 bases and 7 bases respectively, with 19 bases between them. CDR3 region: CASSRLGGPESGYTF. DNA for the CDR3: TGCGCCAGCAGCCGATTAGGTGGGCCCGAGAGTGGCTACACCTTC.

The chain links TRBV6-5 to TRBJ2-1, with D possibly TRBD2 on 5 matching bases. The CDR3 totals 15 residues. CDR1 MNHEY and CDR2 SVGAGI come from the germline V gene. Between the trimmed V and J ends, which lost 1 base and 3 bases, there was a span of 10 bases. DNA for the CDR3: TGTGCCAGCAGTTACTTCCCGAGGGACTACAATGAGCAGTTCTTC. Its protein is CASSYFPRDYNEQFF.

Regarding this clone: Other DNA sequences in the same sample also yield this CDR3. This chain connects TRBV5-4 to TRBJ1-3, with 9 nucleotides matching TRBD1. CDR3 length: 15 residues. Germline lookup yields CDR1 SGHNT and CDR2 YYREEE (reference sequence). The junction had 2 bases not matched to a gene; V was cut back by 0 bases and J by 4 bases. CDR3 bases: TGTGCCAGCAGCTTGGCCGGACAGGGGGGAAACACCATATATTTT. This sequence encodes CASSLAGQGGNTIYF.

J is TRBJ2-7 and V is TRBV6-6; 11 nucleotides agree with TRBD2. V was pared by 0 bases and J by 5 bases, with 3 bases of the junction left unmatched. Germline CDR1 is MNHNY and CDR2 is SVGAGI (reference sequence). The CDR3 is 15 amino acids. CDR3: CASSYSTSGKNEQYF. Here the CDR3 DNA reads TGTGCCAGCAGTTACTCGACTAGCGGGAAAAACGAGCAGTACTTC.

CDR3 amino acids: CAWSVLAPETQYF. The CDR3, as DNA: TGTGCCTGGAGTGTACTAGCCCCGGAGACCCAGTACTTC. The J gene is TRBJ2-5, the V gene TRBV30; D is perhaps TRBD2 (6 bases). From germline, CDR1 is GTSNPN and CDR2 SVGIG (reference sequence). The CDR3 is made up of 13 amino acids. Trimming pared 0 bases from V and 5 bases from J, leaving 10 bases between. The entire variable domain, with the rest obtained from reference TRBV30 and TRBJ2-5, is as follows: SQTIHQWPATLVQPVGSPLSLECTVEGTSNPNLYWYRQAAGRGLQLLFYSVGIGQISSEVPQNLSASRPQDRQFILSSKKLLLSDSGFYLCAWSVLAPETQYFGPGTRLLVL.

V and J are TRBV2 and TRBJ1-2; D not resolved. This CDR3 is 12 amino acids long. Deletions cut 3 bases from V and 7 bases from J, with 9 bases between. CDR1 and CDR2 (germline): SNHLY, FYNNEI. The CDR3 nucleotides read TGTGCCAGCAGTGATCGGATGGGTGGCTACACCTTC. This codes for CASSDRMGGYTF.

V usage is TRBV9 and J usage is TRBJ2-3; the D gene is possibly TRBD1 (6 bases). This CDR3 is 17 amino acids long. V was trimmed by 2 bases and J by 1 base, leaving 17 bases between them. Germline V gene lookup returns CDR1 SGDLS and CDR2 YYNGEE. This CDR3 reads CASSVTRAGAGTDTQYF. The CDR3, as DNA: TGTGCCAGCAGCGTCACCCGCGCAGGGGCGGGCACAGATACGCAGTATTTT.

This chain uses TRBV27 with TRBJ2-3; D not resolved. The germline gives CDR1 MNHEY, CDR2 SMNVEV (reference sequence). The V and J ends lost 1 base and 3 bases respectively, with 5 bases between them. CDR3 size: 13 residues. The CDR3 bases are TGTGCCAGCAGTTTATTCGCTACAGATACGCAGTATTTT. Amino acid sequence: CASSLFATDTQYF.

The CDR3 loop reads CASSPEVGSTLDTQYF. The CDR3 DNA reads as TGTGCCAGCAGTCCTGAGGTCGGGAGCACATTGGATACGCAGTATTTT. V gene TRBV27 combines with J gene TRBJ2-3; tentative D call: TRBD2 (6 bases). V dropped 5 bases and J dropped 6 bases, with 21 bases sitting between them. CDR1 and CDR2 from the germline V gene are MNHEY and SMNVEV (reference sequence). This CDR3 region has 16 residues.

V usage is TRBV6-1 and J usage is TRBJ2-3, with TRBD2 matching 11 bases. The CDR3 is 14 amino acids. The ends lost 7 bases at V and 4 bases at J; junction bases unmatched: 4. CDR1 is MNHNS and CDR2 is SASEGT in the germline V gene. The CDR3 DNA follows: TGTGCCAGCATACTAGCGGGAGTGGCAGATACGCAGTATTTT. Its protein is CASILAGVADTQYF.

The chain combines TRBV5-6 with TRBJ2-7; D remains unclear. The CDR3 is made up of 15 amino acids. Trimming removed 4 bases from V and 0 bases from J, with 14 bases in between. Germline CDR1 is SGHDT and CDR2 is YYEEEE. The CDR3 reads CASSRTDVLSYEQYF. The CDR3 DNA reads TGTGCCAGCAGCAGGACGGACGTACTCTCCTACGAGCAGTACTTC.

The CDR3 DNA is TGCGCCAGCAGTGACCACCTGGGCTTAGCGCCAAGCTACGAGCAGTACTTC. The encoded protein is CASSDHLGLAPSYEQYF. The chain links TRBV10-1 to TRBJ2-7; weak D call: TRBD2 (5 bases). Germline V gene lookup returns CDR1 WNHNN and CDR2 SYGVQD (reference sequence). V was trimmed by 3 bases and J by 3 bases, leaving 21 bases between them. This CDR3 has 17 amino acids.